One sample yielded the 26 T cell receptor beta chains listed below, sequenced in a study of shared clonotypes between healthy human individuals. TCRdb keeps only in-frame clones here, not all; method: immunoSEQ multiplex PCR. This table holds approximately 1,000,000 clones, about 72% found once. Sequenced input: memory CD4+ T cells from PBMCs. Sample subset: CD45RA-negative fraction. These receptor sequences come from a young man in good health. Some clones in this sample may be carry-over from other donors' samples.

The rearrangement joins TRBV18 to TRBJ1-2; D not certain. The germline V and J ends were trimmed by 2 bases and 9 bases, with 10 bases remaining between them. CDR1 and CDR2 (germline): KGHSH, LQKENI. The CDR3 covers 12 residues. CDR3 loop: CASSPGGGSYTF. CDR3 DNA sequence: TGTGCCAGCTCACCAGGTGGAGGTAGCTACACCTTC.

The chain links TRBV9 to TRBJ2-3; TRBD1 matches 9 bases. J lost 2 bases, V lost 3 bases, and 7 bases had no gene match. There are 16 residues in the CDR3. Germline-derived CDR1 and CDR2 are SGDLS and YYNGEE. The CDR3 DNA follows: TGTGCCAGCAGCGCGCGGTGGGACAGGGACACAGATACGCAGTATTTT. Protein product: CASSARWDRDTDTQYF.

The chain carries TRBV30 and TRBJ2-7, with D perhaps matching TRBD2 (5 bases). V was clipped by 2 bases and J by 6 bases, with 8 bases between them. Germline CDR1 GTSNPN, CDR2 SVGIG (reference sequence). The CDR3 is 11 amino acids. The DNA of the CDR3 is TGTGCCTGGAGTAGGACTTCCGAGCAGTACTTC. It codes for CAWSRTSEQYF.

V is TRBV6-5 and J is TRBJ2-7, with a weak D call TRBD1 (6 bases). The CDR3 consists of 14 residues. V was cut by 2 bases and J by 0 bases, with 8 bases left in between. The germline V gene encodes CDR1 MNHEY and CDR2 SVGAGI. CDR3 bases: TGTGCCAGCAGTTACAAGGACAGCTCCTACGAGCAGTACTTC. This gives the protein CASSYKDSSYEQYF.

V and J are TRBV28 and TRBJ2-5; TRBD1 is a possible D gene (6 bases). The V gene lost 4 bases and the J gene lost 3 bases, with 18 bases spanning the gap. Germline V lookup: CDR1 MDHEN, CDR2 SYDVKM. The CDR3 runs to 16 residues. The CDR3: CASSSPSLTGKETQYF. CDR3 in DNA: TGTGCCAGCAGTTCTCCTTCCCTGACAGGAAAAGAGACCCAGTACTTC.

The CDR3: CASRRRAGGTPGELFF. Written as DNA, the CDR3 is TGTGCCAGCAGGAGACGAGCGGGAGGGACCCCCGGGGAGCTGTTTTTT. The chain joins TRBV27 to TRBJ2-2; 10 nucleotides line up with TRBD2. V dropped 6 bases and J dropped 6; count of bases not matched to a gene: 10. The CDR3 runs 16 residues. Looked up from germline, CDR1 is MNHEY and CDR2 is SMNVEV (reference sequence).

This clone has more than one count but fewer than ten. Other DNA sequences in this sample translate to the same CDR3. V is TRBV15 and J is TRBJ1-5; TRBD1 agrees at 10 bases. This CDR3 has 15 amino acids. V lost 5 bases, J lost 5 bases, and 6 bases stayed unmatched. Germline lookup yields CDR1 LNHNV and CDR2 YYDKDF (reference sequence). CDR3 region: CATSSRDRGDQPQHF. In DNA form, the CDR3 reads TGTGCCACCAGCTCACGGGACAGGGGCGATCAGCCCCAGCATTTT.

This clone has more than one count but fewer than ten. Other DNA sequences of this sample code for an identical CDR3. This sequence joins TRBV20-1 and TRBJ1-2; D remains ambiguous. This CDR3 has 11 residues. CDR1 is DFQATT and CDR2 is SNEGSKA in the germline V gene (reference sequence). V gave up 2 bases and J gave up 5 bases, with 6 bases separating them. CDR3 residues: CSARSAYGYTF. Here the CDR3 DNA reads TGCAGTGCTAGATCTGCTTATGGCTACACCTTC.

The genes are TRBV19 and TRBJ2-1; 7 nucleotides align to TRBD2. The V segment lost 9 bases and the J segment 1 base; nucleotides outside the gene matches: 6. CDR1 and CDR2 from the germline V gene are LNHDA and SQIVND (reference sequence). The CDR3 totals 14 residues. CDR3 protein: CASQEAGSYNEQFF. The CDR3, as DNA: TGTGCCAGCCAGGAAGCGGGATCCTACAATGAGCAGTTCTTC.

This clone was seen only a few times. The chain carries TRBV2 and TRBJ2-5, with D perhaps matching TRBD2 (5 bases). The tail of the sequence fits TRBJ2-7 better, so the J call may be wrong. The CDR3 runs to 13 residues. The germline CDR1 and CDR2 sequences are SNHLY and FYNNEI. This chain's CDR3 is CASIRRFSYEQYF. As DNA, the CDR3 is TGTGCCAGCATCCGGAGGTTTTCCTACGAGCAGTACTTC.

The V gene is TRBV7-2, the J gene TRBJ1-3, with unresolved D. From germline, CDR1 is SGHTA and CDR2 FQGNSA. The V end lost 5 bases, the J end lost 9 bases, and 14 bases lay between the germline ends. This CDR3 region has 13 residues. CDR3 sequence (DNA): TGTGCCAGCAGCCCGAGGATGGCGGCCACCATATATTTT. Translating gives CASSPRMAATIYF. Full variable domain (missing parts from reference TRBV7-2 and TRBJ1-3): GAGVSQSPSNKVTEKGKDVELRCDPISGHTALYWYRQSLGQGLEFLIYFQGNSAPDKSGLPSDRFSAERTGGSVSTLTIQRTQQEDSAVYLCASSPRMAATIYFGEGSWLTVV.

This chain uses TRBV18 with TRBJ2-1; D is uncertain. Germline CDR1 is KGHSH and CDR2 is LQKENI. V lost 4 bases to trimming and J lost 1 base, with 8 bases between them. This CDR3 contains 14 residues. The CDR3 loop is CASSLLVSYNEQFF. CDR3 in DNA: TGTGCCAGCTCACTACTGGTTTCCTACAATGAGCAGTTCTTC.

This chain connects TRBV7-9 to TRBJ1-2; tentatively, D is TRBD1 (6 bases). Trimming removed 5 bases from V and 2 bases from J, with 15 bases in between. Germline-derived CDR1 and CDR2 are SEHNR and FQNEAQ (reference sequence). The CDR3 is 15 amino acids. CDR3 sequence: CASSPPGTPNYGYTF. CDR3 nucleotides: TGTGCCAGCAGCCCCCCCGGGACACCCAACTATGGCTACACCTTC.

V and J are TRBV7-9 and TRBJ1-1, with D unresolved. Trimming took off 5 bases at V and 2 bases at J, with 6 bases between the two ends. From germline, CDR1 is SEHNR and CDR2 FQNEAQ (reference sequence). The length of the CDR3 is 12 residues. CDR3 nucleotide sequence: TGTGCCAGCAGCGGCTCAAACACTGAAGCTTTCTTT. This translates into CASSGSNTEAFF.

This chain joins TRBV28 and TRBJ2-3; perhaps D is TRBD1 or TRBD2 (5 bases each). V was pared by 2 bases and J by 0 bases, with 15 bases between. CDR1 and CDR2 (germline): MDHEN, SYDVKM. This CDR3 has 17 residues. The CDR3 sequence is CASSLGGWGTSTDTQYF. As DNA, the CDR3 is TGTGCCAGCAGTTTAGGGGGATGGGGCACTAGCACAGATACGCAGTATTTT. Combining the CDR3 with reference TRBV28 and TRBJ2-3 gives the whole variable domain DVKVTQSSRYLVKRTGEKVFLECVQDMDHENMFWYRQDPGLGLRLIYFSYDVKMKEKGDIPEGYSVSREKKERFSLILESASTNQTSMYLCASSLGGWGTSTDTQYFGPGTRLTVL.

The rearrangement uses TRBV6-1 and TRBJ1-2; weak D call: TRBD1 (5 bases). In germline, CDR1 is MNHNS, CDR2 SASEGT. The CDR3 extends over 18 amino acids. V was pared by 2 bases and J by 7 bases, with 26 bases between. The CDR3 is CASSEMGTTTGRRPGYTF. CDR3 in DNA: TGTGCCAGCAGTGAAATGGGGACCACTACGGGACGCCGGCCTGGCTACACCTTC.

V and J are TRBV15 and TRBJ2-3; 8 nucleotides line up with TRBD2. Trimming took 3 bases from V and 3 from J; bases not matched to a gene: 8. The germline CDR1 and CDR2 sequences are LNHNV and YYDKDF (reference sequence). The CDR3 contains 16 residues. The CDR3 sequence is CATSRTGTSETDTQYF. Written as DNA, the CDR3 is TGTGCCACCAGCAGGACCGGGACTAGTGAAACAGATACGCAGTATTTT. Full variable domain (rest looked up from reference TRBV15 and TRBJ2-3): DAMVIQNPRYQVTQFGKPVTLSCSQTLNHNVMYWYQQKSSQAPKLLFHYYDKDFNNEADTPDNFQSRRPNTSFCFLDIRSPGLGDTAMYLCATSRTGTSETDTQYFGPGTRLTVL.

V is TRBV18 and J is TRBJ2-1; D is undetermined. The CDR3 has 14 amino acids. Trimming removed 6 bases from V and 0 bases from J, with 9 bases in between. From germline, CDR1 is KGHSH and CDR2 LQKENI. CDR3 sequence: CASSGRSSYNEQFF. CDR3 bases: TGTGCCAGCTCCGGACGGAGCTCCTACAATGAGCAGTTCTTC.

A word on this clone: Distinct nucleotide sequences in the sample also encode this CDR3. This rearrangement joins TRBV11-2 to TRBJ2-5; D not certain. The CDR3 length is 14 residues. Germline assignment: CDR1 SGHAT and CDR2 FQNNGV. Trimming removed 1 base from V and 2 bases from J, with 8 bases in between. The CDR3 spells CASSLGGRQETQYF. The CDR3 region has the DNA TGTGCCAGCAGCTTAGGCGGCAGGCAAGAGACCCAGTACTTC.

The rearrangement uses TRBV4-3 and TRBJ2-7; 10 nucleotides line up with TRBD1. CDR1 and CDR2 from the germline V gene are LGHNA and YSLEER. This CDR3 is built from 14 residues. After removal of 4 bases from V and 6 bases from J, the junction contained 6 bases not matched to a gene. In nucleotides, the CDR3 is TGCGCCAGCAGCCGTACCGGGACAGGGGCCGAGCAGTACTTC. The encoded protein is CASSRTGTGAEQYF.

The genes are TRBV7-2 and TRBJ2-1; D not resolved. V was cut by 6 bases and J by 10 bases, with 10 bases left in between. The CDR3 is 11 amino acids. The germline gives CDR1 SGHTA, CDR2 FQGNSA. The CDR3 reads CASRRSREQFF. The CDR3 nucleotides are TGTGCCAGCAGGCGGAGTAGGGAGCAGTTCTTC.

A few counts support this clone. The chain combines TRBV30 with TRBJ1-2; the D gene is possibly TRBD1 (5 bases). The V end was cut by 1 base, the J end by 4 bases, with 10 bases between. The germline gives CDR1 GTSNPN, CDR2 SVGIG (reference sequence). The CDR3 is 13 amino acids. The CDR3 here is CAWSEFDSYGYTF. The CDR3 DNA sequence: TGTGCCTGGAGTGAGTTTGACAGCTATGGCTACACCTTC.

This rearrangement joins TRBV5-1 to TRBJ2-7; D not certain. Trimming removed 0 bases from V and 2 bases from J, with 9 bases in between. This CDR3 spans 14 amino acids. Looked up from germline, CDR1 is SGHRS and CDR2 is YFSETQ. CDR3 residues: CASSLGDPTYEQYF. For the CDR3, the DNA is TGCGCCAGCAGCTTGGGAGACCCAACCTACGAGCAGTACTTC.

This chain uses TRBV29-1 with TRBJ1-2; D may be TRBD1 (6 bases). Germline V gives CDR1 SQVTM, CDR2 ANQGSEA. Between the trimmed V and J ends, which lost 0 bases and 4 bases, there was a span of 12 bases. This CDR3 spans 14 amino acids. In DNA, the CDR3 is TGCAGCGTTGAAGAGGCAGGGGCCGGCTATGGCTACACCTTC. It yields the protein CSVEEAGAGYGYTF.

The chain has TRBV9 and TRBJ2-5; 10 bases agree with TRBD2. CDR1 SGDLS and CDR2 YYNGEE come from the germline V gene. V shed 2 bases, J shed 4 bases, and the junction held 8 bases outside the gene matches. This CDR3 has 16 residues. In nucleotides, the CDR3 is TGTGCCAGCAGCGTGGCCAGGCTAGCGGGAGTAGAGACCCAGTACTTC. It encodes CASSVARLAGVETQYF.

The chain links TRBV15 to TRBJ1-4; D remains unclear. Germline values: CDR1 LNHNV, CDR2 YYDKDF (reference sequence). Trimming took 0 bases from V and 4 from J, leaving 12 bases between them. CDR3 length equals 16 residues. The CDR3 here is CATSRDPGRFNEKLFF. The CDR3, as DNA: TGTGCCACCAGCAGAGATCCGGGCAGATTTAATGAAAAACTGTTTTTT.